This TCR beta chain was recovered during a study of early T cells in non-severe SARS-CoV-2 infection. Overall study findings and caveats: CD4 and private specificities were missed by VDJdb matching, which favored anti-spike CD8 responses.

Individual cDNA molecules each received unique molecular identifiers attached to them. TCRdb re-called the 5' RACE reads with MiXCR, one entry per CDR3 protein. The profile shows 61,000 or so distinct CDR3 sequences, more than 10% of them singletons. This CDR3 spans 15 amino acids. V lost 7 bases, J lost 4 bases, and 12 bases stayed unmatched. Germline V lookup: CDR1 ENHRY, CDR2 SYGVKD. The sample holds a few counts of this clonotype. What it binds is not known. This receptor was identified in an adult who was a healthcare worker with PCR-confirmed SARS-CoV-2 infection or an uninfected control (not recorded which). The donor label of this sample is uncertain. This chain joins TRBV10-3 and TRBJ2-5; 7 positions match TRBD2. Sequencing used whole blood, obtained at baseline. CDR3 residues: CAIKFSGGERETQYF. The CDR3, as DNA: TGTGCCATCAAATTCTCGGGGGGAGAAAGAGAGACCCAGTACTTC.